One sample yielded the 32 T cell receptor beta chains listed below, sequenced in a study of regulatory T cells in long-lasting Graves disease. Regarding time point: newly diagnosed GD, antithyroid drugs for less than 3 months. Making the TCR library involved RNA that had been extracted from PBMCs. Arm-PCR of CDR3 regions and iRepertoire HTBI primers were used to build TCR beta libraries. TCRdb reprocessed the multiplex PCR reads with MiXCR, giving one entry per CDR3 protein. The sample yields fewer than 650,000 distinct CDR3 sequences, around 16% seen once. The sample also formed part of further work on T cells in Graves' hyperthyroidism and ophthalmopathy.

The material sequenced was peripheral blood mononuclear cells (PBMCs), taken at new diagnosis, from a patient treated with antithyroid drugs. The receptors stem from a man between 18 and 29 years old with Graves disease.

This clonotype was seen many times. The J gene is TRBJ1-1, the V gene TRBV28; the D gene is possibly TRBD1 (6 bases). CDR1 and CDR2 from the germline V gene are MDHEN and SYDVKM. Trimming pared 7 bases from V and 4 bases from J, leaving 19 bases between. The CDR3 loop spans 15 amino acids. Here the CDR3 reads CASTPEGVRGTEAFF. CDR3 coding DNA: TGTGCCAGCACCCCAGAGGGGGTGAGGGGCACTGAAGCTTTCTTT.

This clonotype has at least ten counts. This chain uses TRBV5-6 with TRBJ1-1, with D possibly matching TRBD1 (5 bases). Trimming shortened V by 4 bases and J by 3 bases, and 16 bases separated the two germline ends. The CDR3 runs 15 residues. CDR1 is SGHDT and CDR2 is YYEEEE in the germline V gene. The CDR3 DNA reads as TGTGCCAGCAGCAGGGATCCAGGGTTATACACTGAAGCTTTCTTT. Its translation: CASSRDPGLYTEAFF.

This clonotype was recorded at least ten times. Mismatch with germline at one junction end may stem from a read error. In DNA, the CDR3 is TGTGCCAGCAGTCCCCGGGGTAGAACCTACGAGCAGTACTTC. As protein: CASSPRGRTYEQYF. The V call is TRBV5-1, the J call TRBJ2-7, with D possibly TRBD2 on 5 matching bases. There are 14 residues in the CDR3. From germline, CDR1 is SGHRS and CDR2 YFSETQ.

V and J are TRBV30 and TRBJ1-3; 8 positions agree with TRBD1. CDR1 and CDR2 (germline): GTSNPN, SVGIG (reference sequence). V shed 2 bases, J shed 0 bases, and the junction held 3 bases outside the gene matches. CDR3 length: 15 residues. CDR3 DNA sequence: TGTGCCTGGAGTCGGACAGGGAGCTCTGGAAACACCATATATTTT. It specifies CAWSRTGSSGNTIYF.

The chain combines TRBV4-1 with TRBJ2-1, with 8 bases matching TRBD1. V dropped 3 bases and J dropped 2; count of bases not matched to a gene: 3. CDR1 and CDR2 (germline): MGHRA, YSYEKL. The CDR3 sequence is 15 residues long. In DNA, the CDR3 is TGCGCCAGCAGCCATACGGGACAGGCCTACAATGAGCAGTTCTTC. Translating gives CASSHTGQAYNEQFF.

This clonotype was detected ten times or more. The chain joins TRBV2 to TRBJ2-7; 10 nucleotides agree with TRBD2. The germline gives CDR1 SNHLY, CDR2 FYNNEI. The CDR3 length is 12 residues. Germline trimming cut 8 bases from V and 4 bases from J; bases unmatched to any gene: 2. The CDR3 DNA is TGTGCCAGCGGACTAGCGGCATACGAGCAGTACTTC. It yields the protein CASGLAAYEQYF.

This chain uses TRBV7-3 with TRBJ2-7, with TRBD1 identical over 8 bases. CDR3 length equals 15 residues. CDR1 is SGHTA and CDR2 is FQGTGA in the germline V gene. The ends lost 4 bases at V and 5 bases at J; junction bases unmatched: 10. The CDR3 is CASSSPTTGANEQYF. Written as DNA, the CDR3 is TGTGCCAGCAGCTCGCCGACGACAGGGGCAAACGAGCAGTACTTC. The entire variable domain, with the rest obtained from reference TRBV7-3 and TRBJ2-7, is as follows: GAGVSQTPSNKVTEKGKYVELRCDPISGHTALYWYRQSLGQGPEFLIYFQGTGAADDSGLPNDRFFAVRPEGSVSTLKIQRTERGDSAVYLCASSSPTTGANEQYFGPGTRLTVT.

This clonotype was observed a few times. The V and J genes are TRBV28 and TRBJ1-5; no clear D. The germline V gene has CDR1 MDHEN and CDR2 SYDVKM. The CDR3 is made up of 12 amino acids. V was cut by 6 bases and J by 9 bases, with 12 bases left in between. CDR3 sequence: CASSDPKWPQHF. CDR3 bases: TGTGCCAGCAGCGATCCCAAATGGCCCCAGCATTTT.

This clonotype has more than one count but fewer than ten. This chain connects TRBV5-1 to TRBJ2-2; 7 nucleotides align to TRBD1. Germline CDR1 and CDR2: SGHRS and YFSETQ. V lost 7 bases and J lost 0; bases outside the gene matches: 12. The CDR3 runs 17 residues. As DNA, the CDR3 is TGCGCCAGCTCCCGTGGGACAGTAATTCCGAACACCGGGGAGCTGTTTTTT. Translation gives CASSRGTVIPNTGELFF.

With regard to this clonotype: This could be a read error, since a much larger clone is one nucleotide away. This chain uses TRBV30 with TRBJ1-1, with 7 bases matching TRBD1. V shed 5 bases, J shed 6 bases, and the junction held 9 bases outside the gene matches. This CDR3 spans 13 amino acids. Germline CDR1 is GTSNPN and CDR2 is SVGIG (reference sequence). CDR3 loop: CAWRSDRAAEAFF. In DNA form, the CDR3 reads TGTGCCTGGCGCTCAGACAGGGCGGCTGAAGCTTTCTTT.

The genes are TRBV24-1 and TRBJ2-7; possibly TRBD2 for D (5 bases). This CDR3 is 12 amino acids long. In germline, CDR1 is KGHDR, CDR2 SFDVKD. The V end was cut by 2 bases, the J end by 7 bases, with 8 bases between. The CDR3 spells CATSDSRGEQYF. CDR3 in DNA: TGTGCCACCAGTGATTCCCGAGGGGAGCAGTACTTC.

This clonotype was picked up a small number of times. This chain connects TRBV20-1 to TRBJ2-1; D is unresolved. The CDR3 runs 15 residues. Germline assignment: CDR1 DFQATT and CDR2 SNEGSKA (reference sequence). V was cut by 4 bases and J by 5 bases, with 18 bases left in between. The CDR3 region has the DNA TGCAGTGCTATACGTACGAGAGTACGGAACAATGAGCAGTTCTTC. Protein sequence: CSAIRTRVRNNEQFF.

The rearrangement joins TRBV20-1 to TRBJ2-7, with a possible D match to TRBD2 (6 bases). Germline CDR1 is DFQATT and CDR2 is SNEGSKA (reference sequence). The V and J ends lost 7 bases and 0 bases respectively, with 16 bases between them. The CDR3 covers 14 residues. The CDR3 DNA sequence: TGCAGTGTAACTTCCGGGGGAAGCTCCTACGAGCAGTACTTC. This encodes CSVTSGGSSYEQYF.

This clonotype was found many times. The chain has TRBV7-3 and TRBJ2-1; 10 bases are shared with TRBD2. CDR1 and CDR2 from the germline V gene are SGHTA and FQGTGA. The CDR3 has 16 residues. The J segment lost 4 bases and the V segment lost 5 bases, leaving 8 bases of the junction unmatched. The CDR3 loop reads CASSQATSGTYNEQFF. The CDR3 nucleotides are TGTGCCAGCAGCCAGGCTACTAGCGGGACATACAATGAGCAGTTCTTC.

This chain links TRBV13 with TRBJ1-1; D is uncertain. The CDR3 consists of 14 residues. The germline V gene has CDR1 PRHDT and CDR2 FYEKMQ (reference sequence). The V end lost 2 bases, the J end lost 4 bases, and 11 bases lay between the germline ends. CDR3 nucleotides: TGTGCCAGCAGCTTAAATCCAGCGATCACTGAAGCTTTCTTT. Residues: CASSLNPAITEAFF.

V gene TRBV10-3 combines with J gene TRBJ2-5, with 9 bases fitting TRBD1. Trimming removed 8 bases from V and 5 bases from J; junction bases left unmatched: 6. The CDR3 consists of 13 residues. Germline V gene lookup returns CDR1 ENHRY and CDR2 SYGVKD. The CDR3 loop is CAIRTGEGETQYF. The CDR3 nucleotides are TGTGCCATCCGGACAGGGGAGGGGGAGACCCAGTACTTC.

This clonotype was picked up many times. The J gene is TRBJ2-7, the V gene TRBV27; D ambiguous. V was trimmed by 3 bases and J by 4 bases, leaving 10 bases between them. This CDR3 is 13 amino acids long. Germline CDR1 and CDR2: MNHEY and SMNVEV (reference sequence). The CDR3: CASSFSPVYEQYF. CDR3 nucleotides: TGTGCCAGCAGTTTCAGCCCAGTATACGAGCAGTACTTC.

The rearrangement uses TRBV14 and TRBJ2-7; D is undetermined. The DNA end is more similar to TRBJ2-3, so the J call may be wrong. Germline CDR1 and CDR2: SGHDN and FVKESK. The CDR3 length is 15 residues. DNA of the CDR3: TGTGCCAGCAGCCAAGATGTCTCCCCCTTGGATACGCAGTATTTT. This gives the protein CASSQDVSPLDTQYF.

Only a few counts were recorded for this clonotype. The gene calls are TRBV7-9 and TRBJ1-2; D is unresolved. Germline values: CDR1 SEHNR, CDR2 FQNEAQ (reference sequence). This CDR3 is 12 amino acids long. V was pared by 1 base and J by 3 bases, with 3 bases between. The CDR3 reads CASSLGYYGYTF. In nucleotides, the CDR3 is TGTGCCAGCAGCTTAGGGTACTATGGCTACACCTTC.

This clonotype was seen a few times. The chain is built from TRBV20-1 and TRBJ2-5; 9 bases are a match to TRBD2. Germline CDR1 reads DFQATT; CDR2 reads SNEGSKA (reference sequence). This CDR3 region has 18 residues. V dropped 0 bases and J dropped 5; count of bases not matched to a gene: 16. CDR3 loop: CSARDLSGAGGTGETQYF. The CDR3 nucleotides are TGCAGTGCTAGAGATCTGAGCGGGGCGGGAGGGACTGGGGAGACCCAGTACTTC.

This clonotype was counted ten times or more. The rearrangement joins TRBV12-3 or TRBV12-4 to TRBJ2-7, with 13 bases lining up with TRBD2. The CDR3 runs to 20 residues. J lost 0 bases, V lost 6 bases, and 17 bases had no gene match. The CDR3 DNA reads TGTGCCAGCAGCAGACAGACCGGGACTAGCGGGACCGTTAACTCCTACGAGCAGTACTTC. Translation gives CASSRQTGTSGTVNSYEQYF.

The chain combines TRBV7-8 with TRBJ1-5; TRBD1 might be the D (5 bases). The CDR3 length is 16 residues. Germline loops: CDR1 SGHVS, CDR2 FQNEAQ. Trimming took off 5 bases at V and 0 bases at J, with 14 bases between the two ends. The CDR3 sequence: CASSTLRGDSNQPQHF. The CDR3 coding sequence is TGTGCCAGCAGCACCCTTCGGGGGGATAGCAATCAGCCCCAGCATTTT. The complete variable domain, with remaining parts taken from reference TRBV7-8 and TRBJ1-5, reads GAGVSQSPRYKVAKRGQDVALRCDPISGHVSLFWYQQALGQGPEFLTYFQNEAQLDKSGLPSDRFFAERPEGSVSTLKIQRTQQEDSAVYLCASSTLRGDSNQPQHFGDGTRLSIL.

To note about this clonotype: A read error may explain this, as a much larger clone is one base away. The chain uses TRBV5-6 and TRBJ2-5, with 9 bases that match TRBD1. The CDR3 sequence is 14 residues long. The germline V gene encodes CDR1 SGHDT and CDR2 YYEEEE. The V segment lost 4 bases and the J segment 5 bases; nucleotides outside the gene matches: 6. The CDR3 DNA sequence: TGTGCCAGCAGCCGGGACAGGGTGAGGGAGACCCAGTACTTC. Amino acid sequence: CASSRDRVRETQYF.

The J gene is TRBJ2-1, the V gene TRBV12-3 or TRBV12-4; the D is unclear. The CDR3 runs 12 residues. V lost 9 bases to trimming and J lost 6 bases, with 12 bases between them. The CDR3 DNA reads TGTGCCAGTGTGGCCAGCACCAATGAGCAGTTCTTC. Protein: CASVASTNEQFF.

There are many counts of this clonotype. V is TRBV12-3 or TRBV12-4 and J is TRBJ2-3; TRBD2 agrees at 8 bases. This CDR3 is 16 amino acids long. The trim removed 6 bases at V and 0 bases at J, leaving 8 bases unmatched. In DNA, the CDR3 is TGTGCCAGCAGGCCGCCGGGGGGGACGAGCACAGATACGCAGTATTTT. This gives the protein CASRPPGGTSTDTQYF.

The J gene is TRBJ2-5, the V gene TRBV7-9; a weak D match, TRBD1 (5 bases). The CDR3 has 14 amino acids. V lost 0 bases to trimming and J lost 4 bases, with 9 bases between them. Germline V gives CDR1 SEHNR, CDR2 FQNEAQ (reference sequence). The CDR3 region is CASSLAGLVETQYF. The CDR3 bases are TGTGCCAGCAGCTTAGCGGGGCTAGTAGAGACCCAGTACTTC.

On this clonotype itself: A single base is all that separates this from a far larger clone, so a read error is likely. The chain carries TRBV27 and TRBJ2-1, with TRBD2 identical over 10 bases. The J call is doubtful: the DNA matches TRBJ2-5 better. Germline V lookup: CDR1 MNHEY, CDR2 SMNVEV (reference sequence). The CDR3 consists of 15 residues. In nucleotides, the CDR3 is TGTGCCAGCAGTTTAACTAGCGGGGTGTTTGAGGCCCAGTACTTC. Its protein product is CASSLTSGVFEAQYF.

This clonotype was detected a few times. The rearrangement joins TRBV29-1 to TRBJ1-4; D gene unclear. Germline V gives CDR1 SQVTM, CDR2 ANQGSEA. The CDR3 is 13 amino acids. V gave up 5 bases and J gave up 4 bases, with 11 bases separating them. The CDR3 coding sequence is TGCAGCGTTCAAGCGCTCTATAATGAAAAACTGTTTTTT. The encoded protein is CSVQALYNEKLFF.

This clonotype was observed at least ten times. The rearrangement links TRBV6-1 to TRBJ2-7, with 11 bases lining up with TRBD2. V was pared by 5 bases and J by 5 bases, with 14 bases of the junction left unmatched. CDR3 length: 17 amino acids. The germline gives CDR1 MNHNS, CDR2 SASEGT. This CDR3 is CASSRPPGLAVPNEQYF. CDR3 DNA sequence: TGTGCCAGCAGTAGACCCCCGGGACTAGCGGTTCCCAACGAGCAGTACTTC.

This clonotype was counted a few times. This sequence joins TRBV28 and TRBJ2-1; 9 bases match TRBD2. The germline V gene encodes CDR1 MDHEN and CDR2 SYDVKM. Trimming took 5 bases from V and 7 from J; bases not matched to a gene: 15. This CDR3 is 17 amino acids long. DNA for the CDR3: TGTGCCAGCAGTCAGGAAGGGCTGCGGGAGGGCCGGAATGAGCAGTTCTTC. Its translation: CASSQEGLREGRNEQFF.

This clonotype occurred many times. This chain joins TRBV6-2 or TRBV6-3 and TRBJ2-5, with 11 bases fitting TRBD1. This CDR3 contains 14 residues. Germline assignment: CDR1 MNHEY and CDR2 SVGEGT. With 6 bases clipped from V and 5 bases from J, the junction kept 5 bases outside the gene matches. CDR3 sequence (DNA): TGTGCCAGCAGGGGGACAGGGGGAGTGGAGACCCAGTACTTC. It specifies CASRGTGGVETQYF.

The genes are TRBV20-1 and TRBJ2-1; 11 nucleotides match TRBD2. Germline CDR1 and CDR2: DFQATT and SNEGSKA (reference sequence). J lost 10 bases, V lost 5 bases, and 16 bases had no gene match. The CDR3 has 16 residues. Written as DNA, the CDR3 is TGCAGTGCTCGCGATCTAGGAACTAGCGGGAGTTACGAGCAGTTCTTC. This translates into CSARDLGTSGSYEQFF.